This T cell receptor beta chain originates from a study of blood T cells in healthy people across ages. Study at large: Template switching captured about one barcoded beta molecule per two T cells.

Per-sample PBMC isolation yielded at least 6 million cells. The sample holds many counts of this clonotype. Its antigen is not known. From germline, CDR1 is LGHDT and CDR2 YNNKEL (reference sequence). The ends lost 4 bases at V and 6 bases at J; junction bases unmatched: 2. This CDR3 region has 14 residues. Study results and limitations: Bulk PBMC profiling left naive and antigen-experienced comparisons inconclusive.

Sample-barcoded 5' priming and a J-beta primer mix drove a second PCR of roughly 6 to 12 cycles. Tags on each cDNA molecule came from a template-switch adaptor with 12 random nucleotides. In TCRdb, the 5' RACE reads were re-called with MiXCR into one record per CDR3 protein. The sample lists some 900,000 distinct CDR3 sequences, 29% occurring once. The sequenced sample consisted of blood. The rearrangement joins TRBV3-1 to TRBJ2-4, with 11 bases identical to TRBD1. This receptor was taken from a woman aged 80 or over in good health. CDR3 region: CASSLGQGGNIQYF. CDR3 bases: TGTGCCAGCAGCCTGGGACAGGGGGGAAACATTCAGTACTTC.